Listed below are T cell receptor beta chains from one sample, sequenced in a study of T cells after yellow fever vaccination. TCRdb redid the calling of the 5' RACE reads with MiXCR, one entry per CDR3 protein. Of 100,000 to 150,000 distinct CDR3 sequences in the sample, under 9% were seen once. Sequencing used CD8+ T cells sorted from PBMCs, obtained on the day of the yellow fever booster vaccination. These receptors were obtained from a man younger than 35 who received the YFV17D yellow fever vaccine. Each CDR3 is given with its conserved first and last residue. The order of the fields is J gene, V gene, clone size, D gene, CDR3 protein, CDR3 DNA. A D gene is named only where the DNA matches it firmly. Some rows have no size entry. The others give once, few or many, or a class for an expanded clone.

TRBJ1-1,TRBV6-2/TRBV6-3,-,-,CASSYSSGSRTEAFF,TGTGCCAGCAGTTACTCATCTGGGAGCCGCACTGAAGCTTTCTTT
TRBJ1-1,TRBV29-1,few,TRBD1,CSCWTGGITEAFF,TGCAGCTGCTGGACAGGGGGTATCACTGAAGCTTTCTTT
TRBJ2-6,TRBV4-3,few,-,CASSQHGRFSGANVLTF,TGCGCCAGCAGCCAGCACGGACGTTTCTCTGGGGCCAACGTCCTGACTTTC
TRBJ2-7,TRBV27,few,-,CASSSNQRTRSYEQYF,TGTGCCAGCAGTTCCAACCAAAGGACGCGCTCCTACGAGCAGTACTTC
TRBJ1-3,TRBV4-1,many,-,CASSQVAGNTIYF,TGCGCCAGCAGCCAAGTAGCTGGAAACACCATATATTTT
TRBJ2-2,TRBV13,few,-,CASSLGTVTGELFF,TGTGCCAGCAGCTTAGGGACAGTCACCGGGGAGCTGTTTTTT
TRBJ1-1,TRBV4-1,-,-,CASSQARGTEAFF,TGCGCCAGCAGCCAAGCGAGGGGCACTGAAGCTTTCTTT
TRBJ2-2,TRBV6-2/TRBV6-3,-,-,CASTLGVYTGELFF,TGTGCCAGCACCCTCGGGGTCTACACCGGGGAGCTGTTTTTT
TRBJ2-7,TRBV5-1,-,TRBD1,CASSSGQGVPEQYF,TGCGCCAGCAGCTCGGGACAGGGGGTCCCCGAGCAGTACTTC
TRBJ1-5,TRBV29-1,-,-,CSAQSDSNQPQHF,TGCAGCGCCCAAAGTGATAGCAATCAGCCCCAGCATTTT
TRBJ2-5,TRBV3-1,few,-,CASSQGIYFQETQYF,TGTGCCAGCAGCCAAGGGATTTACTTCCAAGAGACCCAGTACTTC
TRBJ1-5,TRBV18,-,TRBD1,CASSPDREGQPQHF,TGTGCCAGCTCACCGGACAGGGAGGGTCAGCCCCAGCATTTT
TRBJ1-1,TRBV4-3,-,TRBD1,CASSHENRGTEAFF,TGCGCCAGCAGCCACGAAAACAGGGGGACTGAAGCTTTCTTT
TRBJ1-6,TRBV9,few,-,CASTSDSSYNSPLHF,TGTGCCAGCACCAGCGACAGCTCCTATAATTCACCCCTCCACTTT
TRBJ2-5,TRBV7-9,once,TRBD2,CASSAPAGETQYF,TGTGCCAGCAGCGCCCCAGCGGGGGAGACCCAGTACTTC
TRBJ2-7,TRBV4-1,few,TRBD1,CASSQETGGSPSYEQYF,TGCGCCAGCAGCCAGGAAACAGGGGGCTCCCCTTCCTACGAGCAGTACTTC
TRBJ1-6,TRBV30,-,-,CAWATGFPLHF,TGTGCCTGGGCCACAGGGTTCCCCCTCCACTTT
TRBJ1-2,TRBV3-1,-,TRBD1,CASSQYEGGQGVLRRGYTF,TGTGCCAGCAGCCAATATGAAGGAGGGCAGGGGGTGCTGAGACGCGGCTACACCTTC
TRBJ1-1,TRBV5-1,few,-,CASRPQGLNTEAFF,TGCGCCAGCAGGCCACAGGGCCTGAACACTGAAGCTTTCTTT
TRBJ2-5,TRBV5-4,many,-,CASSGENQETQYF,TGTGCCAGCAGTGGAGAGAACCAAGAGACCCAGTACTTC
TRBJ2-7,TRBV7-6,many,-,CASSSDPSYEQYF,TGTGCCAGCAGCTCTGACCCGTCCTACGAGCAGTACTTC
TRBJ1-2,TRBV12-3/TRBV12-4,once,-,CASTPGGFYGYTF,TGTGCCAGCACCCCCGGGGGATTCTATGGCTACACCTTC
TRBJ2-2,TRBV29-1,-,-,CSVEDSTNTGELFF,TGCAGCGTGGAGGACAGCACGAACACCGGGGAGCTGTTTTTT
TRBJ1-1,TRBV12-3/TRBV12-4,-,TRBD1,CASSLSGTGYIEAFF,TGTGCCAGCAGTTTGAGTGGGACAGGCTACATTGAAGCTTTCTTT
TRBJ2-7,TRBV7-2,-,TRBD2,CASSLYYGLAGGEQYF,TGTGCCAGCAGCTTATACTATGGACTAGCGGGGGGCGAGCAGTACTTC
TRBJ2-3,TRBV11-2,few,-,CASSLGYGHSTDTQYF,TGTGCCAGCAGCTTAGGGTACGGACACAGCACAGATACGCAGTATTTT
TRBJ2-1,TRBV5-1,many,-,CASSLGQYNEQFF,TGCGCCAGCAGCTTAGGACAGTACAATGAGCAGTTCTTC